This T cell receptor beta chain was identified in a study of T cell changes during pregnancy in multiple sclerosis. V lost 7 bases to trimming and J lost 0 bases, with 16 bases between them. CDR1 and CDR2 from the germline V gene are SGHDN and FVKESK. The CDR3 length is 15 residues. Only in-frame clones appear in the TCRdb table, and some are missing; sequencing was by immunoSEQ multiplex PCR. Among tens of thousands of clones listed, approximately 89% were seen once. The receptor was isolated from a female donor with multiple sclerosis, enrolled in a pregnancy study. The rearrangement links TRBV14 to TRBJ2-7, with D tentatively TRBD2 (6 bases). Material: CD4+ T cells from peripheral blood mononuclear cells, obtained in the first trimester of pregnancy. The CDR3 region has the DNA TGTGCCAGCACGGCCGGTGGAGGGAACTCCTACGAGCAGTACTTC. It specifies CASTAGGGNSYEQYF.